The next 2 T cell receptor beta chains were all read from a single sample in a study of CD8 T cells in Susac syndrome. A quantity of about 0.5 to 1 ug RNA underwent reverse transcription using random hexamers. TCRdb re-called the immunoSEQ multiplex PCR reads with MiXCR, one entry per CDR3 protein. Altogether some 210,000 distinct CDR3 sequences are present, 94% being singletons, with the ten largest covering around 0.15%. Sequenced: CD4+ T cells from PBMCs. The receptors were sampled from a human donor with Susac syndrome.

The chain has TRBV4-3 and TRBJ1-4; maybe TRBD1 (5 bases). V was pared by 6 bases and J by 8 bases, with 13 bases between. Germline V gene data show CDR1 as LGHNA and CDR2 as YSLEER. There are 13 residues in the CDR3. This CDR3 is CASSPGYGEKLFF. CDR3 in DNA: TGCGCCAGCAGTCCAGGGTACGGGGAAAAACTGTTTTTT.

The CDR3 sequence: CASSAAGVGELFF. CDR3 sequence (DNA): TGTGCCAGCAGTGCGGCCGGGGTCGGGGAGCTGTTTTTT. The V and J genes are TRBV6-1 and TRBJ2-2; D is perhaps TRBD2 (5 bases). The V gene's germline CDR1 is MNHNS and CDR2 SASEGT. The CDR3 loop spans 13 amino acids. V was shortened by 4 bases and J by 7 bases, with 10 bases between the two germline ends.